This TCR beta chain was found in a study of T cell changes during pregnancy in multiple sclerosis. The CDR3 is made up of 16 amino acids. V lost 3 bases, J lost 6 bases, and 13 bases stayed unmatched. CDR1 and CDR2 from the germline V gene are SNHLY and FYNNEI. Clones were sequenced by immunoSEQ multiplex PCR, and TCRdb holds only the in-frame ones, with some missing. The sample consists of under 65,000 clones, around 90% of them appearing once. V is TRBV2 and J is TRBJ1-2; 7 nucleotides align to TRBD1. The specimen comprised CD4+ T cells from peripheral blood mononuclear cells, sampled in the third trimester of pregnancy. This receptor was obtained from a female donor with multiple sclerosis, enrolled in a pregnancy study. CDR3 DNA sequence: TGTGCCAGCAGTGACCCCGGGGCAGGGGGAAGGAATGGCTACACCTTC. Translating gives CASSDPGAGGRNGYTF.